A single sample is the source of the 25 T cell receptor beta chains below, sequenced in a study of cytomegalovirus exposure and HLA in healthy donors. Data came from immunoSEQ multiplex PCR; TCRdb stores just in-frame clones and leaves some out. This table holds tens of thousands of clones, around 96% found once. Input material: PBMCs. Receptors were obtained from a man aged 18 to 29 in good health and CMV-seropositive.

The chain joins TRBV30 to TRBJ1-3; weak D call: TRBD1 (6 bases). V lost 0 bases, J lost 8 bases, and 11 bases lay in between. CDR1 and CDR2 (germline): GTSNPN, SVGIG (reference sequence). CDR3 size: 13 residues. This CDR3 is CAWSVGGADTIYF. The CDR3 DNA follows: TGTGCCTGGAGTGTAGGGGGGGCGGACACCATATATTTT. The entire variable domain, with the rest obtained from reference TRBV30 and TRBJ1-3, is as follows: SQTIHQWPATLVQPVGSPLSLECTVEGTSNPNLYWYRQAAGRGLQLLFYSVGIGQISSEVPQNLSASRPQDRQFILSSKKLLLSDSGFYLCAWSVGGADTIYFGEGSWLTVV.

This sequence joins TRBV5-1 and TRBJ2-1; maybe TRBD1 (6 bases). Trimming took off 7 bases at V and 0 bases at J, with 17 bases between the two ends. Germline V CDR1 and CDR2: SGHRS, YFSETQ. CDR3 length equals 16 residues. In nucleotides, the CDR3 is TGCGCCAGCGTCCCCGGGACACTGAGCTCCTACAATGAGCAGTTCTTC. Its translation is CASVPGTLSSYNEQFF.

In DNA form, the CDR3 reads TGTGCCAGCAGTTACTCCGGGAGAAGCTATGGCTACACCTTC. Translation: CASSYSGRSYGYTF. The J gene is TRBJ1-2, the V gene TRBV6-5; D ambiguous. V was clipped by 0 bases and J by 4 bases, with 9 bases between them. The V gene's germline CDR1 is MNHEY and CDR2 SVGAGI. The CDR3 runs 14 residues.

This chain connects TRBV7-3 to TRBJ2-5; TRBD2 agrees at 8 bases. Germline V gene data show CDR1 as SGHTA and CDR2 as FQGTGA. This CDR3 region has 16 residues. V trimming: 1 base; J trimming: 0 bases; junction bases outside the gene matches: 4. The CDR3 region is CASSLNSGSDQETQYF. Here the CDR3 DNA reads TGTGCCAGCAGCTTAAACAGCGGGAGCGACCAAGAGACCCAGTACTTC.

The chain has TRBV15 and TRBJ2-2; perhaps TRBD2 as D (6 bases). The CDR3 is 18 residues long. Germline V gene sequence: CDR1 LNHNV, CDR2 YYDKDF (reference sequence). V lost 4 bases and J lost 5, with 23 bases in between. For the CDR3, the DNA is TGTGCCACCAGCACAACTTCGGAGGGGAAGGGTAAAACCGGGGAGCTGTTTTTT. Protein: CATSTTSEGKGKTGELFF.

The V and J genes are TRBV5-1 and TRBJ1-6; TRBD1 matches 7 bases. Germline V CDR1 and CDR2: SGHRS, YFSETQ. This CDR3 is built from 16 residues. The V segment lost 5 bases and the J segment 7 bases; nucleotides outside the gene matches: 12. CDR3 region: CASSRTPGTENSPLHF. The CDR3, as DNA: TGCGCCAGCAGTCGCACTCCCGGGACAGAAAATTCACCCCTCCACTTT.

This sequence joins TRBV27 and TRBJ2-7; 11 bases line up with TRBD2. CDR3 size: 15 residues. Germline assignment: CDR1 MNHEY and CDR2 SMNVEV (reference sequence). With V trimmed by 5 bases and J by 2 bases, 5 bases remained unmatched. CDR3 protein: CASSLIAGGTYEQYF. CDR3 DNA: TGTGCCAGCAGTCTAATAGCGGGAGGGACCTACGAGCAGTACTTC.

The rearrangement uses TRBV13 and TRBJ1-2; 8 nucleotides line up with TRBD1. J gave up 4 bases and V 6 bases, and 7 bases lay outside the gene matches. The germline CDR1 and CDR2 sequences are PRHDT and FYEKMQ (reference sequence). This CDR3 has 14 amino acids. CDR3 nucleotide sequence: TGTGCCAGCAGATGGACAGGGTCCTTCTATGGCTACACCTTC. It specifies CASRWTGSFYGYTF.

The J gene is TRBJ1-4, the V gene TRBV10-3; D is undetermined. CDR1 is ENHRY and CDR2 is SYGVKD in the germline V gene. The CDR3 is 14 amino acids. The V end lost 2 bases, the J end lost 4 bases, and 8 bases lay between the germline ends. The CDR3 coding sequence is TGTGCCATCAGTGAGAGAGGGAGTAATGAAAAACTGTTTTTT. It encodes CAISERGSNEKLFF.

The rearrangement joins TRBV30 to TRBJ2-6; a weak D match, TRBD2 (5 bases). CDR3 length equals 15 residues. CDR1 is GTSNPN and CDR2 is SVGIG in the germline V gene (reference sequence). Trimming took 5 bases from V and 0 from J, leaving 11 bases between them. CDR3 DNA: TGTGCCTGGGCCCCGGGAAGCTCTGGGGCCAACGTCCTGACTTTC. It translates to CAWAPGSSGANVLTF.

The CDR3 DNA reads as TGCGCCAGCAGCTTGGGGGGGAGGGACACTGAAGCTTTCTTT. Residues: CASSLGGRDTEAFF. The V gene is TRBV5-1, the J gene TRBJ1-1; TRBD1 might be the D (5 bases). V shed 0 bases and J shed 3 bases, with 9 bases lying between them. Germline V gene data show CDR1 as SGHRS and CDR2 as YFSETQ. CDR3 length equals 14 residues.

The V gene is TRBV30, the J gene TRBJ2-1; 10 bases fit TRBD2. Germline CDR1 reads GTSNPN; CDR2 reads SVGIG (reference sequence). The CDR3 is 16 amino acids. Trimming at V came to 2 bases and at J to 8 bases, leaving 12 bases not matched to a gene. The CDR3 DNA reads TGTGCCTGGAGTAAGGGTAGCGGGAGGAATAGGGATGAGCAGTTCTTC. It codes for CAWSKGSGRNRDEQFF.

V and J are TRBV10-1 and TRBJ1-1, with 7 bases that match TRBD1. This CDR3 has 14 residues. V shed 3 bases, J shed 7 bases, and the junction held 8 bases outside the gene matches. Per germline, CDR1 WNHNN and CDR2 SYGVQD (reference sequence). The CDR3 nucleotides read TGCGCCAGCAGTGACCGGACAGGCGGCGATGAAGCTTTCTTT. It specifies CASSDRTGGDEAFF.

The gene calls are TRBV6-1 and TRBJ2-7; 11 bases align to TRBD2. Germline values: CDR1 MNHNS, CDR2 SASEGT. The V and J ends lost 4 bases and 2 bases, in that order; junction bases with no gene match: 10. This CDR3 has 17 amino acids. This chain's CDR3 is CASSGAGTSGGTYEQYF. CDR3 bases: TGTGCCAGCAGTGGGGCCGGGACTAGCGGAGGAACCTACGAGCAGTACTTC.

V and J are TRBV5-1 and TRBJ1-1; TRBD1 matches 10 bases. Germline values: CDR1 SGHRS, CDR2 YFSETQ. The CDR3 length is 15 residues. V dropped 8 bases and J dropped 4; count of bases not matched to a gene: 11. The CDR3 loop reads CARPGTGARITEAFF. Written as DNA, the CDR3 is TGCGCCAGACCCGGGACAGGGGCTAGGATCACTGAAGCTTTCTTT.

DNA for the CDR3: TGTGCCAGCAGTTACTTTTTCCGGGAGGAGGGTGAGCAGTTCTTC. This sequence encodes CASSYFFREEGEQFF. The V and J genes are TRBV6-5 and TRBJ2-1, with 7 positions matching TRBD2. The germline V gene has CDR1 MNHEY and CDR2 SVGAGI. There are 15 residues in the CDR3. Losses at the gene ends were 1 base for V and 9 bases for J; bases not matched to a gene: 9.

CDR3 residues: CASSPTGDGIYEQYF. The CDR3 DNA reads as TGTGCCAGCAGTCCCACGGGGGACGGGATCTACGAGCAGTACTTC. The rearrangement links TRBV28 to TRBJ2-7; D may be TRBD2 (6 bases). This CDR3 is built from 15 residues. CDR1 is MDHEN, CDR2 SYDVKM, per germline. Trimming left V 5 bases short and J 3 bases short, with 17 bases between.

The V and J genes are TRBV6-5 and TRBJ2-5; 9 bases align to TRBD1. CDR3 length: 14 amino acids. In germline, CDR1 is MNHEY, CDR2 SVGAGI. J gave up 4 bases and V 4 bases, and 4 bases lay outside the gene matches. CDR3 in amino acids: CASSFDRGSETQYF. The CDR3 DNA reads TGTGCCAGCAGTTTTGACAGGGGGTCAGAGACCCAGTACTTC.

The CDR3 sequence is CASSLGTPNTGELFF. CDR3 DNA: TGTGCCAGCAGTTTAGGCACACCGAACACCGGGGAGCTGTTTTTT. The chain is built from TRBV27 and TRBJ2-2; D unresolved. This CDR3 contains 15 residues. Germline V gene lookup returns CDR1 MNHEY and CDR2 SMNVEV (reference sequence). V was clipped by 2 bases and J by 0 bases, with 7 bases between them.

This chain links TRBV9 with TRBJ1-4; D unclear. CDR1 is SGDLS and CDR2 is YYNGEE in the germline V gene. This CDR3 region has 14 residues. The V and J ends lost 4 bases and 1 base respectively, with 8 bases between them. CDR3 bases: TGTGCCAGCAGCCCGGGAGGAACTAATGAAAAACTGTTTTTT. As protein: CASSPGGTNEKLFF. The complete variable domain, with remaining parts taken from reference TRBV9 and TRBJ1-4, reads DSGVTQTPKHLITATGQRVTLRCSPRSGDLSVYWYQQSLDQGLQFLIQYYNGEERAKGNILERFSAQQFPDLHSELNLSSLELGDSALYFCASSPGGTNEKLFFGSGTQLSVL.

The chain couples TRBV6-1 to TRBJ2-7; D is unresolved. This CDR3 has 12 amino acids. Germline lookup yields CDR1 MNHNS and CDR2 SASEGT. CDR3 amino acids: CGRMGTTYEQYF. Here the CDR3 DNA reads TGTGGTCGTATGGGTACTACCTACGAGCAGTACTTC.

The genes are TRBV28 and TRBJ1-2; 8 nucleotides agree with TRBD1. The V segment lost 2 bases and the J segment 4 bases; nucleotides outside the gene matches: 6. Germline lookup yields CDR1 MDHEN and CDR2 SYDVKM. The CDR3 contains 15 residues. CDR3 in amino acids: CASSLGNRGIYGYTF. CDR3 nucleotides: TGTGCCAGCAGTTTAGGAAACAGGGGGATCTATGGCTACACCTTC.

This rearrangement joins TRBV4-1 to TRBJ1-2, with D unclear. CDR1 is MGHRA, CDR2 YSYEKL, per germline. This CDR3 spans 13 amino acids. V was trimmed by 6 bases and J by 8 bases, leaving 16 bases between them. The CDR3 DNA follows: TGCGCCAGCAGGTCGGTCGGGGTCCGGGGCTACACCTTC. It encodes CASRSVGVRGYTF.

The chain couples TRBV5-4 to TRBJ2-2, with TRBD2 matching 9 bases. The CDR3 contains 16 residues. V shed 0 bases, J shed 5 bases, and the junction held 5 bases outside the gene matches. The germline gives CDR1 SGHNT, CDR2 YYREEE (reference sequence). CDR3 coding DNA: TGTGCCAGCAGCTTGGCCGGGACTAGCAGGACCGGGGAGCTGTTTTTT. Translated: CASSLAGTSRTGELFF.

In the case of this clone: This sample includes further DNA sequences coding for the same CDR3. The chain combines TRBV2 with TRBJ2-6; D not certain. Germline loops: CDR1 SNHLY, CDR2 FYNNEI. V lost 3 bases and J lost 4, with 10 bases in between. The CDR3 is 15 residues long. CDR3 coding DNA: TGTGCCAGCAGTGAGGAGTCGTCCGGGGCCAACGTCCTGACTTTC. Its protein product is CASSEESSGANVLTF.